These 18 T cell receptor beta chains came from one sample sequenced in a study of tumor-infiltrating lymphocytes in primary liver carcinoma. Reverse transcription of approximately 500 ng total RNA with a constant-region primer produced TCR beta cDNA. Slightly modified ARM-PCR with three nested multiplex PCR rounds yielded TCR beta libraries. In the first two PCR rounds, TRBV1-TRBV30 forward primers were paired with a C-beta reverse primer, and each round lasted about 10 cycles. From the multiplex PCR reads, TCRdb called clonotypes with MiXCR, one entry per CDR3 protein. The table includes about 350,000 distinct CDR3 sequences, less than 65% detected once. Unsorted whole blood yielded blood RNA, and germline DNA was extracted as well. Specimen: peripheral blood. The receptor set was obtained from a man between 40 and 49 years old with primary liver carcinoma and hepatitis B virus infection.

Details on this clonotype: A single base separates this from a much larger clone, so it may be a read error. This sequence joins TRBV29-1 and TRBJ2-2; TRBD1 matches 7 bases. The CDR3 has 14 residues. The germline gives CDR1 SQVTM, CDR2 ANQGSEA. This chain's CDR3 is CSYSTGVNTGEPFF. The CDR3 nucleotides are TGCAGCTATTCTACAGGGGTAAACACCGGGGAGCCGTTTTTT.

This clonotype was detected only once. A read error may produce the germline difference seen at one junction end. The chain employs TRBV11-1 and TRBJ2-1; 9 bases fit TRBD2. Germline CDR1 SGHAT, CDR2 FQDESV (reference sequence). The CDR3 runs to 19 residues. The CDR3, as DNA: TGTGCCAGCAGCTTAGGGGGGTTTAGCGGGAGTGTCGTGGTTGATGAACAGTTCTTC. The encoded protein is CASSLGGFSGSVVVDEQFF.

This clonotype is a singleton in its sample. The chain links TRBV12-3 or TRBV12-4 to TRBJ2-3; no reliable D call. This CDR3 is 12 amino acids long. The V and J ends lost 5 bases and 6 bases respectively, with 9 bases between them. The CDR3 loop reads CASSPFGDTQYF. The DNA for the CDR3 is TGTGCCAGCAGTCCCTTCGGTGATACGCAGTATTTT.

The chain recombines TRBV11-2 with TRBJ2-5, with 9 bases matching TRBD2. The J segment lost 5 bases and the V segment lost 2 bases, leaving 12 bases of the junction unmatched. This CDR3 spans 17 amino acids. Germline CDR1 and CDR2: SGHAT and FQNNGV. CDR3 coding DNA: TGTGCCAGCAGCTTAAAGCGGGAGGACTTTATGAGGGAGACCCAGTACTTC. Protein product: CASSLKREDFMRETQYF. Filled out from reference TRBV11-2 and TRBJ2-5, the complete variable domain reads EAGVAQSPRYKIIEKRQSVAFWCNPISGHATLYWYQQILGQGPKLLIQFQNNGVVDDSQLPKDRFSAERLKGVDSTLKIQPAKLEDSAVYLCASSLKREDFMRETQYFGPGTRLLVL.

As regards this clonotype: At one end the junction does not follow the germline gene, possibly because of a read error. The CDR3 is CASKREGLYQETLYF. In DNA, the CDR3 is TGTGCCAGCAAGCGGGAGGGCTTGTACCAAGAGACCCTGTACTTC. The chain recombines TRBV6-5 with TRBJ2-5, with 10 bases aligning to TRBD2. The germline gives CDR1 MNHEY, CDR2 SVGAGI. The CDR3 runs to 15 residues.

A few counts support this clonotype. This may arise from a read error, as a much more abundant clone is one base away. This chain links TRBV29-1 with TRBJ1-1; D is ambiguous. Germline-derived CDR1 and CDR2 are SQVTM and ANQGSEA. Between the trimmed V and J ends, which lost 6 bases and 4 bases, there was a span of 15 bases. This CDR3 region has 13 residues. CDR3 sequence: CSVGKVGGTEAFF. The DNA for the CDR3 is TGCAGCGTCGGGAAGGTCGGTGGCACTGAAGCTTTCTTT. Full variable domain (remainder filled in from reference TRBV29-1 and TRBJ1-1): SAVISQKPSRDICQRGTSLTIQCQVDSQVTMMFWYRQQPGQSLTLIATANQGSEATYESGFVIDKFPISRPNLTFSTLTVSNMSPEDSSIYLCSVGKVGGTEAFFGQGTRLTVV.

Comment on this clonotype: This may be a read error, as it is one base from a much larger clone. The chain recombines TRBV6-5 with TRBJ2-1, with 8 bases lining up with TRBD2. This CDR3 is built from 20 residues. Germline V gene data show CDR1 as MNHEY and CDR2 as SVGAGI. The CDR3 DNA follows: TGTGCCAGCAGTTACTCGGCCGAACCTGGTTTGCGGGAGGACTACAATGAGCTGTTCTTC. It codes for CASSYSAEPGLREDYNELFF.

This clonotype was detected only a few times. The chain couples TRBV11-2 to TRBJ2-1, with a tentative D call TRBD2 (6 bases). The germline CDR1 and CDR2 sequences are SGHAT and FQNNGV. This CDR3 is built from 18 residues. V lost 5 bases, J lost 4 bases, and 24 bases lay in between. The chain's CDR3 is CASSQDRASESSYNEQFF. Written as DNA, the CDR3 is TGTGCCAGCAGCCAAGATCGGGCTAGCGAGAGTTCTTACAATGAGCAGTTCTTC.

This rearrangement joins TRBV6-1 to TRBJ2-1; perhaps TRBD2 as D (6 bases). CDR1 MNHNS and CDR2 SASEGT come from the germline V gene. CDR3 size: 14 residues. The V and J ends lost 8 bases and 1 base respectively, with 12 bases between them. The CDR3 loop is CASLESGSYNEQFF. The CDR3, as DNA: TGTGCCAGCCTCGAGAGCGGGTCCTACAATGAGCAGTTCTTC.

The chain recombines TRBV11-2 with TRBJ2-3, with TRBD2 as a possible D gene (6 bases). The germline V gene has CDR1 SGHAT and CDR2 FQNNGV. The CDR3 has 17 amino acids. Trimming cost V 6 bases and J 6 bases, with 25 bases left between them. The CDR3 reads CASSPTPIGSNTDTQYF. The CDR3 DNA reads as TGTGCCAGCAGTCCTACCCCTATCGGGAGTAACACCGATACGCAGTATTTT.

Remarks on this clonotype: A much larger clone differs from this one at a single base, so this may be a read error. This chain's CDR3 is CAGSPGRDYQPQHF. In DNA, the CDR3 is TGTGCCGGAAGCCCGGGACGGGATTATCAGCCCCAGCATTTT. The rearrangement joins TRBV6-1 to TRBJ1-5, with D possibly being TRBD1 (5 bases). The CDR3 consists of 14 residues. V shed 11 bases and J shed 5 bases, with 19 bases lying between them. CDR1 is MNHNS, CDR2 SASEGT, per germline.

Worth noting for this clonotype: Given the absence of the conserved phenylalanine or tryptophan at the CDR3 end, a read error is likely. The chain links TRBV12-3 or TRBV12-4 to TRBJ2-1, with TRBD2 identical over 15 bases. The CDR3 runs to 14 residues. J gave up 12 bases and V 7 bases, and 7 bases lay outside the gene matches. The chain's CDR3 is CASTLGLAGGGQFS. CDR3 nucleotide sequence: TGTGCCAGCACATTGGGACTAGCGGGAGGAGGGCAGTTCTCC.

A remark on this clonotype: With a much larger clone just one base away, this may be a read error. The CDR3 region is CASSLSGLVGLRF. DNA for the CDR3: TGTGCCAGCAGCTTGTCGGGACTAGTGGGCCTTAGGTTC. The chain employs TRBV5-6 and TRBJ2-4; 8 nucleotides agree with TRBD2. CDR3 size: 13 residues. CDR1 is SGHDT and CDR2 is YYEEEE in the germline V gene.

Turning to this clonotype: A read error may account for a junction end that differs from germline. The CDR3 coding sequence is TGTGCCAGTAGCTTGGTTCAGTGGGGGACCCAGTACTTC. It encodes CASSLVQWGTQYF. This sequence joins TRBV5-4 and TRBJ2-5; no definite D call. The CDR3 runs to 13 residues. Germline-derived CDR1 and CDR2 are SGHNT and YYREEE (reference sequence). The variable domain in full, with the rest retrieved from reference TRBV5-4 and TRBJ2-5, is ETGVTQSPTHLIKTRGQQVTLRCSSQSGHNTVSWYQQALGQGPQFIFQYYREEENGRGNFPPRFSGLQFPNYSSELNVNALELDDSALYLCASSLVQWGTQYFGPGTRLLVL.

Regarding this clonotype: A much larger clonotype is one base distant, so this may be a read error. The chain is built from TRBV12-3 or TRBV12-4 and TRBJ2-5; D not resolved. Trimming took 8 bases from V and 1 from J, leaving 11 bases between them. The CDR3 spans 13 residues. CDR3: CASGGIPQETQYF. DNA for the CDR3: TGTGCCAGCGGTGGGATTCCCCAAGAGACCCAGTACTTC.

This clonotype occurred many times. This sequence joins TRBV6-2 or TRBV6-3 and TRBJ2-4; 11 nucleotides align to TRBD2. Trimming took 6 bases from V and 13 from J; bases not matched to a gene: 5. The CDR3 contains 12 residues. Germline CDR1 and CDR2: MNHEY and SVGEGT. CDR3 DNA sequence: TGTGCCAGCAGGGTAGCGGGAGGGGAGCAGTACTTC. Translation gives CASRVAGGEQYF.

This clonotype came up many times. This rearrangement joins TRBV11-3 to TRBJ2-7; 7 nucleotides align to TRBD1. V lost 4 bases to trimming and J lost 5 bases; unmatched junction nucleotides: 8. This CDR3 spans 14 amino acids. CDR1 and CDR2 (germline): SGHNT, YENEEA. This CDR3 reads CASSSGDSANEQYF. The CDR3 coding sequence is TGTGCCAGCAGCTCCGGGGACAGCGCTAACGAGCAGTACTTC.

Notes on this clonotype: A much larger clone sits a single nucleotide away, making a read error possible. This sequence joins TRBV11-2 and TRBJ2-5, with TRBD2 matching 7 bases. Germline loops: CDR1 SGHAT, CDR2 FQNNGV. The CDR3 covers 13 residues. CDR3 sequence reads: CASSSSGQKTQYF. CDR3 in DNA: TGTGCCAGCAGCTCTAGCGGCCAAAAGACCCAGTACTTC.